The 11 T cell receptor beta chains in this list originate from one sample, sequenced in a study of early T cells in non-severe SARS-CoV-2 infection. MiXCR, run by TCRdb on the 5' RACE reads, gives a single entry per CDR3 protein. The profile shows some 37,000 distinct CDR3 sequences, approximately 8.9% of them singletons. What was sequenced was whole blood. The receptors stem from an adult who was a healthcare worker with PCR-confirmed SARS-CoV-2 infection or an uninfected control (not recorded which).

This clonotype was counted many times. V is TRBV3-1 and J is TRBJ1-2, with D unclear. Germline CDR1 and CDR2: LGHDT and YNNKEL (reference sequence). This CDR3 has 13 amino acids. With 0 bases removed from V and 2 bases from J, the gap between germline ends came to 4 bases. The DNA for the CDR3 is TGTGCCAGCAGCCAAGAAGTAAACTATGGCTACACCTTC. Translated: CASSQEVNYGYTF. The entire variable domain, with the rest obtained from reference TRBV3-1 and TRBJ1-2, is as follows: DTAVSQTPKYLVTQMGNDKSIKCEQNLGHDTMYWYKQDSKKFLKIMFSYNNKELIINETVPNRFSPKSPDKAHLNLHINSLELGDSAVYFCASSQEVNYGYTFGSGTRLTVV.

The chain joins TRBV29-1 to TRBJ2-3, with D possibly matching TRBD2 (5 bases). V dropped 0 bases and J dropped 3 bases, with 7 bases sitting between them. From germline, CDR1 is SQVTM and CDR2 ANQGSEA. CDR3 length: 13 amino acids. The CDR3 here is CSVEDGGTDTQYF. The CDR3 DNA reads TGCAGCGTTGAAGACGGCGGGACAGATACGCAGTATTTT.

The rearrangement joins TRBV29-1 to TRBJ1-4; D not certain. The germline V and J ends were trimmed by 6 bases and 4 bases, with 12 bases remaining between them. CDR1 and CDR2 from the germline V gene are SQVTM and ANQGSEA. The CDR3 contains 13 residues. As DNA, the CDR3 is TGCAGCGTCACCCGAGTGGGTAATGAAAAACTGTTTTTT. Protein product: CSVTRVGNEKLFF.

There are many counts of this clonotype. The chain recombines TRBV6-1 with TRBJ2-4; the D gene is possibly TRBD1 (6 bases). CDR1 and CDR2 from the germline V gene are MNHNS and SASEGT. The CDR3 has 16 residues. The germline V and J ends were trimmed by 7 bases and 8 bases, with 24 bases remaining between them. CDR3 loop: CASTPARGFPRDIQYF. DNA for the CDR3: TGTGCCAGCACGCCGGCCAGGGGATTTCCGAGAGACATTCAGTACTTC.

Worth noting for this clonotype: With a much larger clone just one base away, this may be a read error. The chain joins TRBV6-5 to TRBJ2-7, with D tentatively TRBD1 or TRBD2 (5 bases each). Germline CDR1 MNHEY, CDR2 SVGAGI. The CDR3 is made up of 14 amino acids. The CDR3 DNA is TGTGCCAACAGTTCCCCCCTCGGGGCTCGCGAGCAGTACTTC. It encodes CANSSPLGAREQYF.

This clonotype occurred many times. This chain links TRBV7-9 with TRBJ2-7; D remains unclear. There are 11 residues in the CDR3. Trimming took 5 bases from V and 3 from J, leaving 5 bases between them. Germline loops: CDR1 SEHNR, CDR2 FQNEAQ (reference sequence). CDR3 coding DNA: TGTGCCAGCAGCCTACTCTACGAGCAGTACTTC. Translating gives CASSLLYEQYF.

This clonotype has just a few counts. This sequence joins TRBV7-9 and TRBJ2-2, with 9 bases lining up with TRBD1. The CDR3 has 15 residues. J gave up 7 bases and V 5 bases, and 8 bases lay outside the gene matches. Per the germline V gene, CDR1 is SEHNR and CDR2 is FQNEAQ (reference sequence). The CDR3 nucleotides are TGTGCCAGCAGCCCCCGCAGGACAGGGGTCGGGGAGCTGTTTTTT. Its translation: CASSPRRTGVGELFF.

This clonotype was picked up many times. The CDR3 is CASSLVAGFNSPLHF. The CDR3 nucleotides read TGTGCCAGCAGCTTAGTCGCGGGGTTTAATTCACCCCTCCACTTT. The chain joins TRBV7-2 to TRBJ1-6; D remains unclear. CDR3 length: 15 residues. V dropped 1 base and J dropped 6 bases, with 10 bases sitting between them. Germline V gene sequence: CDR1 SGHTA, CDR2 FQGNSA. Complete variable domain (other parts from reference TRBV7-2 and TRBJ1-6): GAGVSQSPSNKVTEKGKDVELRCDPISGHTALYWYRQSLGQGLEFLIYFQGNSAPDKSGLPSDRFSAERTGGSVSTLTIQRTQQEDSAVYLCASSLVAGFNSPLHFGNGTRLTVT.

This clonotype was detected many times. The chain links TRBV20-1 to TRBJ2-7; no clear D gene. The CDR3 covers 14 residues. Germline CDR1 is DFQATT and CDR2 is SNEGSKA (reference sequence). Trimming stripped 3 bases from V and 3 bases from J, with 15 bases between. DNA of the CDR3: TGCAGTGCTAGCCCCCCCCAGTTTAGCTACGAGCAGTACTTC. Its protein product is CSASPPQFSYEQYF.

This clonotype came up many times. The genes are TRBV7-2 and TRBJ1-4, with D uncertain. Trimming pared 5 bases from V and 3 bases from J, leaving 13 bases between. Per the germline V gene, CDR1 is SGHTA and CDR2 is FQGNSA. This CDR3 has 15 residues. The CDR3 sequence: CASSPPGRSNEKLFF. The CDR3 DNA sequence: TGTGCCAGCAGCCCGCCGGGAAGGTCTAATGAAAAACTGTTTTTT. The whole variable domain, filled in from reference TRBV7-2 and TRBJ1-4, reads GAGVSQSPSNKVTEKGKDVELRCDPISGHTALYWYRQSLGQGLEFLIYFQGNSAPDKSGLPSDRFSAERTGGSVSTLTIQRTQQEDSAVYLCASSPPGRSNEKLFFGSGTQLSVL.

The sample holds many counts of this clonotype. The J gene is TRBJ1-1, the V gene TRBV28; D gene unclear. Germline values: CDR1 MDHEN, CDR2 SYDVKM. The CDR3 is 12 amino acids. V shed 4 bases and J shed 3 bases, with 6 bases lying between them. The CDR3 nucleotides are TGTGCCAGCAGTTCCGGGGACACTGAAGCTTTCTTT. Encoded protein: CASSSGDTEAFF.